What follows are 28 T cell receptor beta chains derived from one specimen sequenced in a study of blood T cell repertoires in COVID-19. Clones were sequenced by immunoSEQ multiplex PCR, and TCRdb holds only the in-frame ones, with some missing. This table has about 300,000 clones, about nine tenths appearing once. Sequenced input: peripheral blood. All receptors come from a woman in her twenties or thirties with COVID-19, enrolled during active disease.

The CDR3 nucleotides read TGTGCCAGCACCATACGGGGGGGTAACTATGGCTACACCTTC. This codes for CASTIRGGNYGYTF. The chain couples TRBV6-5 to TRBJ1-2, with a weak D call TRBD1 (5 bases). There are 14 residues in the CDR3. The V and J ends lost 7 bases and 1 base respectively, with 13 bases between them. Germline V gives CDR1 MNHEY, CDR2 SVGAGI.

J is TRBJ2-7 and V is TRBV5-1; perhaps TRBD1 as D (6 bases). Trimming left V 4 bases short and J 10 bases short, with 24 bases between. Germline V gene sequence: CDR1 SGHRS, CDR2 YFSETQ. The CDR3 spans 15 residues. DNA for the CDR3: TGCGCCAGCAGCAAAACGGACAGTTCCTACGAGGCCCAGTACTTC. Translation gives CASSKTDSSYEAQYF.

In nucleotides, the CDR3 is TGTGCCAGCAGCCTACCAGGGGGTGTGGAGCTGTTTTTT. Translated: CASSLPGGVELFF. The chain links TRBV6-5 to TRBJ2-2, with 7 bases lining up with TRBD1. In germline, CDR1 is MNHEY, CDR2 SVGAGI. Trimming removed 6 bases from V and 10 bases from J; junction bases left unmatched: 8. This CDR3 has 13 amino acids.

The CDR3 is CASSPPGEYGYTF. CDR3 nucleotide sequence: TGTGCCAGCAGTCCGCCAGGGGAATATGGCTACACCTTC. The V call is TRBV6-5, the J call TRBJ1-2; D is perhaps TRBD1 (6 bases). CDR3 size: 13 residues. From germline, CDR1 is MNHEY and CDR2 SVGAGI. Trimming pared 5 bases from V and 5 bases from J, leaving 12 bases between.

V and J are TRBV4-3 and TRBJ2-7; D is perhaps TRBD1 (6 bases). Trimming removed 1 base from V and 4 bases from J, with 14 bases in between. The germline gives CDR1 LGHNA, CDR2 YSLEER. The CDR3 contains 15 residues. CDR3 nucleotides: TGCGCCAGCAGCCAAGGATCAGGGGTGGTGTACGAGCAGTACTTC. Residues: CASSQGSGVVYEQYF.

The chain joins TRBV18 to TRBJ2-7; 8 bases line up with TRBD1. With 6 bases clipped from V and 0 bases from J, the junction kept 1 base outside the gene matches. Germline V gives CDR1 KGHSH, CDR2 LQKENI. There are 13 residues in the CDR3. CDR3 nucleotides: TGTGCCAGCTCCGGGACAGGCTCCTACGAGCAGTACTTC. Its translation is CASSGTGSYEQYF.

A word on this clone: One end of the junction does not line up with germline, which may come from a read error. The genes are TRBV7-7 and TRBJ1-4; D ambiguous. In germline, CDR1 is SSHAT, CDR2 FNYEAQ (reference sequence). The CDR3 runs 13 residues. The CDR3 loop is CASSLGISEKLFF. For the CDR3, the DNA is TGTGCTAGCAGCCTCGGGATTTCGGAAAAACTGTTTTTT.

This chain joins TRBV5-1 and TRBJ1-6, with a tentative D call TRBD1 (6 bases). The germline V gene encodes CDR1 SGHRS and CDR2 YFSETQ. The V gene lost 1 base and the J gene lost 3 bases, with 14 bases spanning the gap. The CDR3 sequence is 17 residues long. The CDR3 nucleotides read TGCGCCAGCAGCTTGCTCCCTAAGGGGGTCTATAATTCACCCCTCCACTTT. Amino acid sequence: CASSLLPKGVYNSPLHF.

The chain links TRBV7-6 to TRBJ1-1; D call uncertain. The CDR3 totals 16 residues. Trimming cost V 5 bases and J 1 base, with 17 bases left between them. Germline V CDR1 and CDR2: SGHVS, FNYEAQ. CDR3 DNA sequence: TGTGCCAGCAGCGTAACGGGTACCCTAGAGAACACTGAAGCTTTCTTT. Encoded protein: CASSVTGTLENTEAFF.

The CDR3 nucleotides are TGTGCCAGCAGTTACCAGGGTGAAAAACTGTTTTTT. This gives the protein CASSYQGEKLFF. The chain links TRBV6-5 to TRBJ1-4; D may be TRBD1 (5 bases). CDR3 length: 12 amino acids. In germline, CDR1 is MNHEY, CDR2 SVGAGI. The V end was cut by 2 bases, the J end by 7 bases, with 5 bases between.

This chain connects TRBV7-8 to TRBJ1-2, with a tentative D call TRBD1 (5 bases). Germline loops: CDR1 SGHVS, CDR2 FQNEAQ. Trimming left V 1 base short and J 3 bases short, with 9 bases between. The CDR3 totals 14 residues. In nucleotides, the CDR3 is TGTGCCAGCAGCTTAGGGGGGGGAGACTATGGCTACACCTTC. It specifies CASSLGGGDYGYTF.

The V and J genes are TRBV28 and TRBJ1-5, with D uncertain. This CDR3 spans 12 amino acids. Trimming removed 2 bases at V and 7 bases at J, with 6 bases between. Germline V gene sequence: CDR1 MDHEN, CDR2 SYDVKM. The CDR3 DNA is TGTGCCAGCAGTTTACTCAGGCAGCCCCAGCATTTT. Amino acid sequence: CASSLLRQPQHF.

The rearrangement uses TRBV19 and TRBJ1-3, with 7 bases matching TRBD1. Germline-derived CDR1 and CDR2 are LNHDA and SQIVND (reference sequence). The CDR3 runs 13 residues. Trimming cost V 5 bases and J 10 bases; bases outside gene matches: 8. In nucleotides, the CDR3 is TGTGCCAGTAGTCCGGACAGGACTGGGACCATATATTTT. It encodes CASSPDRTGTIYF. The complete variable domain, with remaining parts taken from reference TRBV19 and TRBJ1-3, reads DGGITQSPKYLFRKEGQNVTLSCEQNLNHDAMYWYRQDPGQGLRLIYYSQIVNDFQKGDIAEGYSVSREKKESFPLTVTSAQKNPTAFYLCASSPDRTGTIYFGEGSWLTVV.

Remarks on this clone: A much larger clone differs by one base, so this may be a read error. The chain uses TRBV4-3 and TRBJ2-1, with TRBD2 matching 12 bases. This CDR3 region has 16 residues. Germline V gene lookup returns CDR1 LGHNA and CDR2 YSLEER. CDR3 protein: CTSSRSETSGGNEQFF. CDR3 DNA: TGCACCAGCAGCCGTTCTGAAACTAGCGGGGGGAATGAGCAGTTCTTC.

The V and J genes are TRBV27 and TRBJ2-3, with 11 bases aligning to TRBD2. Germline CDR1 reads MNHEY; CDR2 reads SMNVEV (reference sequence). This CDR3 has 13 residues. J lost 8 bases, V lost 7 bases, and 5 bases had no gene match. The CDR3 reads CASNSGGASTQYF. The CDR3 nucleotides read TGTGCCAGCAATAGCGGGGGGGCCAGTACGCAGTATTTT.

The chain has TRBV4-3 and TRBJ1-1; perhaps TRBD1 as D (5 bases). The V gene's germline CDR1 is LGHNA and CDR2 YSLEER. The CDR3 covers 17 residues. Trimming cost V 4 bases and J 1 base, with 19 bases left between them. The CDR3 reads CASSRNSLRVANTEAFF. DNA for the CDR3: TGCGCCAGCAGCCGGAATTCCCTCAGGGTCGCGAACACTGAAGCTTTCTTT.

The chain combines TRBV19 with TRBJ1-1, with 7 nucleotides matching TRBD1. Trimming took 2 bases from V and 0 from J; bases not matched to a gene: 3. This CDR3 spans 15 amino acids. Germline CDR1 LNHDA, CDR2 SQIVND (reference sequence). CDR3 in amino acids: CASSIWDSLNTEAFF. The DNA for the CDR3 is TGTGCCAGTAGTATATGGGACAGCTTGAACACTGAAGCTTTCTTT.

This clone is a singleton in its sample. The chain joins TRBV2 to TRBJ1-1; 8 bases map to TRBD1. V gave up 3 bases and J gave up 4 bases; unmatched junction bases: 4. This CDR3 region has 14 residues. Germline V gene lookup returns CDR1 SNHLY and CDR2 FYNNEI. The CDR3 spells CASSEQGAITEAFF. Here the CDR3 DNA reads TGTGCCAGCAGTGAGCAGGGGGCAATCACTGAAGCTTTCTTT.

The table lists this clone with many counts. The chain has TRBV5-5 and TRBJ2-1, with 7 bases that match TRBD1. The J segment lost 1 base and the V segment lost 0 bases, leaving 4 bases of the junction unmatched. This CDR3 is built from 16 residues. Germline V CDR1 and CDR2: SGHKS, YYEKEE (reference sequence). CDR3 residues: CASSLAHRGSYNEQFF. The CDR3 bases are TGTGCCAGCAGCTTGGCCCACAGGGGTTCCTACAATGAGCAGTTCTTC.

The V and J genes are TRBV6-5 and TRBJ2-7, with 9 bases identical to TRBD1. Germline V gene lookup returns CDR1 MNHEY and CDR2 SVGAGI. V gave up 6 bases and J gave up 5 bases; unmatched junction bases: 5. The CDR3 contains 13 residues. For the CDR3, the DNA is TGTGCCAGCAGCTGGGGACAGGGTGACGAGCAGTACTTC. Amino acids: CASSWGQGDEQYF.

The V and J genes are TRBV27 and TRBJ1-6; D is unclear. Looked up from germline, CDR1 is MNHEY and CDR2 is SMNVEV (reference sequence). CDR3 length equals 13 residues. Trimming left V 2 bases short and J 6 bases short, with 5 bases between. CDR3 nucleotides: TGTGCCAGCAGTTTAGTCTTTAATTCACCCCTCCACTTT. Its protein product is CASSLVFNSPLHF.

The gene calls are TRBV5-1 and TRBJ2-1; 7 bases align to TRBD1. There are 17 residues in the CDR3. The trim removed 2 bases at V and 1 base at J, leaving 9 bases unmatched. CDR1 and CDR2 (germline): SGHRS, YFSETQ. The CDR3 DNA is TGCGCCAGCAGCTTAACTACAGGGGTTGAGTCCTACAATGAGCAGTTCTTC. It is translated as CASSLTTGVESYNEQFF. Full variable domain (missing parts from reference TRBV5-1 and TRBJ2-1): KAGVTQTPRYLIKTRGQQVTLSCSPISGHRSVSWYQQTPGQGLQFLFEYFSETQRNKGNFPGRFSGRQFSNSRSEMNVSTLELGDSALYLCASSLTTGVESYNEQFFGPGTRLTVL.

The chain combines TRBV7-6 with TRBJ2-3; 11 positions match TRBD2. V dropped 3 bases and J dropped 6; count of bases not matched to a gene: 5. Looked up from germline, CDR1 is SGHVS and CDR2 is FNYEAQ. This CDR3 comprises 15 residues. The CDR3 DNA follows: TGTGCCAGCAGCTTGGGACTAGCGGCCCCTGATACGCAGTATTTT. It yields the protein CASSLGLAAPDTQYF.

For the CDR3, the DNA is TGTGCCAGCAGCAGCGGGGTATTCGGAAACACCATATATTTT. Translating it yields CASSSGVFGNTIYF. This sequence joins TRBV7-9 and TRBJ1-3; D not certain. Trimming cost V 5 bases and J 4 bases, with 12 bases left between them. From germline, CDR1 is SEHNR and CDR2 FQNEAQ (reference sequence). The CDR3 is 14 amino acids.

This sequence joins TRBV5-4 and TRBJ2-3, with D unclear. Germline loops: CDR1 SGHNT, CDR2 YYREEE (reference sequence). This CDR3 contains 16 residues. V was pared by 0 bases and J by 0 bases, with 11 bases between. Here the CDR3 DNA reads TGTGCCAGCAGCTTGGCCGGTTATACTAGCACAGATACGCAGTATTTT. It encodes CASSLAGYTSTDTQYF.

The CDR3 here is CASSRATFRNGYTF. Written as DNA, the CDR3 is TGTGCCAGCTCGAGGGCCACTTTTAGGAATGGCTACACCTTC. The rearrangement links TRBV28 to TRBJ1-2, with D unclear. Germline assignment: CDR1 MDHEN and CDR2 SYDVKM. This CDR3 has 14 amino acids. Between the trimmed V and J ends, which lost 8 bases and 6 bases, there was a span of 19 bases.

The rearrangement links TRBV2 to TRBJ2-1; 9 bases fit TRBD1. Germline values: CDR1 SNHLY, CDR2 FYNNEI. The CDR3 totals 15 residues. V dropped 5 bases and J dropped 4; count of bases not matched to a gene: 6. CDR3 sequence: CASSRDRAGYNEQFF. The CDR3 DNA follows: TGTGCCAGCAGTAGGGACAGGGCGGGATACAATGAGCAGTTCTTC.

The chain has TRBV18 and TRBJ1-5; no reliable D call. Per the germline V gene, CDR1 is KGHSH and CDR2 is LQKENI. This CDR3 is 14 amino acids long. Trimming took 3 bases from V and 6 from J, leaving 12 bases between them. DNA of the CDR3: TGTGCCAGCTCACCGGTAGAGGGCCCTCAGCCCCAGCATTTT. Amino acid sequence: CASSPVEGPQPQHF.